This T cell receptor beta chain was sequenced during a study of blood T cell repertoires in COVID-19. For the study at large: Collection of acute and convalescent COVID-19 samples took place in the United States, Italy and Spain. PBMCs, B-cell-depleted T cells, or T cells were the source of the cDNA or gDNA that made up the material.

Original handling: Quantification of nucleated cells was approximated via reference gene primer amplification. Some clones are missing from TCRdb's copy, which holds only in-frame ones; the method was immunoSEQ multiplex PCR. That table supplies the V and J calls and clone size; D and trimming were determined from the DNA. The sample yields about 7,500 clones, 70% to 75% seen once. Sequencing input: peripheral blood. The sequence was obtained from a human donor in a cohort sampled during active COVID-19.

CDR3 in amino acids: CASSFRGETQYF. CDR3 bases: TGTGCCAGCAGCTTTCGGGGAGAGACGCAGTATTTT. The J gene is TRBJ2-3, the V gene TRBV5-5; a possible D gene is TRBD2 (5 bases). Deletions cut 2 bases from V and 9 bases from J, with 10 bases between. The CDR3 has 12 amino acids. Per germline, CDR1 SGHKS and CDR2 YYEKEE (reference sequence).